This is a list of T cell receptor beta chains from one sample in a study of human versus mouse CDR3 diversity and MHC coevolution. Some clones are missing from TCRdb's copy, which holds only in-frame ones; the method was immunoSEQ multiplex PCR. Of some 60,000 clones in the sample, roughly 93% were seen once. The material sequenced was naive CD4+ T cells from blood. These receptors all come from a person between 60 and 70 years old in good health. Both conserved end residues are part of each CDR3. The order of the fields is D gene, J gene, V gene, clone size, CDR3 DNA, CDR3 protein. The D gene is left open where the match is weak. Clone sizes are given selectively: once, few, many, or a class where the clone is expanded.

TRBD2,TRBJ2-3,TRBV19,NA,TGTGCCAGTAGTATTGCGGGAGGCACAGATACGCAGTATTTT,CASSIAGGTDTQYF
TRBD1,TRBJ1-2,TRBV28,NA,TGTGCCAGCAGTTTATCTAGGGGGACAGTCTCCTATGGCTACACCTTC,CASSLSRGTVSYGYTF
NA,TRBJ2-3,TRBV18,once,TGTGCCAGCGAGGGCACAGATACGCAGTATTTT,CASEGTDTQYF
NA,TRBJ1-5,TRBV19,NA,TGTGCAAGTAGTATTTCGGGACTCGGCAATCAGCCCCAGCATTTT,CASSISGLGNQPQHF
NA,TRBJ2-5,TRBV19,NA,TGTGCCAGTAGTAATGGGGGGGCAACAATCGGGGAGACCCAGTACTTC,CASSNGGATIGETQYF
NA,TRBJ2-7,TRBV27,NA,TGTGCCAGCAGCGCGATACAGGGCTACGAGCAGTACTTC,CASSAIQGYEQYF
NA,TRBJ1-2,TRBV27,NA,TGTGCCAGCCGTAGAGGACAAAACTATGGCTACACCTTC,CASRRGQNYGYTF
TRBD1,TRBJ1-3,TRBV7-2,NA,TGTGCCAGCAGCTTAGCCAGGGGGGCTGGAAACACCATATATTTT,CASSLARGAGNTIYF
NA,TRBJ2-3,TRBV11-1,NA,TGTGCCAGCAGCTCCCTAGCGCGGAGCACAGATACGCAGTATTTT,CASSSLARSTDTQYF
TRBD1,TRBJ1-1,TRBV6-1,NA,TGTGCCAGCAGTGATTACGCCGGGACAGGGAACACTGAAGCTTTCTTT,CASSDYAGTGNTEAFF
TRBD2,TRBJ2-7,TRBV11-3,NA,TGTGCCAGCAGCTTGCCGGGACTAGCGCGAGAGCAGTACTTC,CASSLPGLAREQYF
TRBD1,TRBJ1-2,TRBV4-2,NA,TGTGCCAGCAGCCAAGCCAGCGGACAGGGGGGATTTGGCTACACCTTC,CASSQASGQGGFGYTF
NA,TRBJ1-4,TRBV4-1,NA,TGCGCCAGCAGCCAAAGGAGACAGATTCTCGTTTCGGGAGGCGAAAAACTGTTTTTT,CASSQRRQILVSGGEKLFF
NA,TRBJ1-4,TRBV5-5,NA,TGTGCCAGCAGCCTACCAGGGGATAATGAAAAACTGTTTTTT,CASSLPGDNEKLFF
TRBD1,TRBJ2-2,TRBV9,NA,TGTGCCAGCAGCGTATCACAGGGGGCGCGTTCCCGCTCCGGGGAGCTGTTTTTT,CASSVSQGARSRSGELFF
TRBD1,TRBJ2-1,TRBV2,NA,TGTGCCAGCAGTTTGGGGGGACAGGGGGCTAATGAGCAGTTCTTC,CASSLGGQGANEQFF
TRBD1,TRBJ2-3,TRBV5-1,NA,TGCGCCAGCAGCCAGCGACAGGGGGCCGGGGATACGCAGTATTTT,CASSQRQGAGDTQYF
NA,TRBJ1-2,TRBV6-1,NA,TGTGCCAGCAGTGAAGGGAAGACAGGCTATGGCTACACCTTC,CASSEGKTGYGYTF
NA,TRBJ1-3,TRBV9,NA,TGTGCCAGCAGCGTAGCGGCAGGGGGAAACACCATATATTTT,CASSVAAGGNTIYF
NA,TRBJ2-7,TRBV2,NA,TGTGCCAGCAGGGCAGGCACAGCCTACGAGCAGTACTTC,CASRAGTAYEQYF
TRBD1,TRBJ2-7,TRBV25-1,NA,TGTGCCAGCAGCCGGACAGGGGGCTACGAGCAGTACTTC,CASSRTGGYEQYF
NA,TRBJ1-2,TRBV25-1,NA,TGTGCCAGCAGTGGGAGTTCCTATGGCTACACCTTC,CASSGSSYGYTF
TRBD1,TRBJ1-5,TRBV11-2,once,TGTGCCAGCAACCTAGAGAGACAGGGGCCTATCCAGCCCCAGCATTTT,CASNLERQGPIQPQHF
TRBD2,TRBJ2-3,TRBV7-8,NA,TGTGCCAGCAGCCCCCCGGGGGGGAGCGGGAGGGCCTTACCTGCAGATACGCAGTATTTT,CASSPPGGSGRALPADTQYF
TRBD2,TRBJ2-2,TRBV5-6,once,TGTGCCAGCAGCTTGGACGGCCTAGCGGGCCGGGAGCTGTTTTTT,CASSLDGLAGRELFF
TRBD2,TRBJ2-7,TRBV11-2,once,TGTGCCAGCAGCTTACTAGCGGGAGTCTCCTACGAGCAGTACTTC,CASSLLAGVSYEQYF
NA,TRBJ2-6,TRBV2,NA,TGTGCCAGCAGGCGGACAGTCTCTGGGGCCAACGTCCTGACTTTC,CASRRTVSGANVLTF
TRBD1,TRBJ1-2,TRBV7-2,NA,TGTGCCAGCAGCATCAGGACAGGGCAGGATGGCTACACCTTC,CASSIRTGQDGYTF